Listed below are T cell receptor beta chains from one sample, sequenced in a study of spatial heterogeneity in lung cancer. TCRdb re-derived calls from the 5' RACE reads in MiXCR, one entry per CDR3 protein. The sample yields under 25,000 distinct CDR3 sequences, approximately 7% seen once. Material: PBMCs, obtained at surgery. Receptor source: a male donor with early-stage non-small cell lung cancer. Both conserved end residues are part of each CDR3. Each record gives: V gene, D gene, J gene, clone size, CDR3 protein, CDR3 DNA. D genes are given only for firm matches. Expanded clones are given a class, and other clones once, few, many or no size at all.

>TRBV2|.|TRBJ1-1|.
CASSDNSAMNTEAFF
TGTGCCAGCAGTGACAACAGCGCCATGAACACTGAAGCTTTCTTT
>TRBV2|.|TRBJ2-1|many
CASSEGNEQFF
TGTGCCAGCAGTGAGGGGAATGAGCAGTTCTTC
>TRBV12-3/TRBV12-4|TRBD2|TRBJ2-2|many
CASSPRTSGANTGELFF
TGTGCCAGCAGTCCGCGGACTAGCGGCGCGAACACCGGGGAGCTGTTTTTT
>TRBV28|.|TRBJ2-3|many
CASRFDRRTQYF
TGTGCCAGCAGATTTGACAGGAGGACGCAGTATTTT
>TRBV20-1|.|TRBJ1-5|.
CSARDARLFDNQPQHF
TGCAGTGCTAGAGATGCCAGACTTTTTGACAATCAGCCCCAGCATTTT
>TRBV2|TRBD1|TRBJ1-1|many
CASSDQGVNTEAFF
TGTGCCAGCAGTGATCAGGGGGTGAACACTGAAGCTTTCTTT
>TRBV20-1|TRBD1|TRBJ1-1|many
CSARIPAGTGGSEAFF
TGCAGTGCTAGGATCCCTGCCGGGACAGGAGGATCTGAAGCTTTCTTT
>TRBV7-9|.|TRBJ2-3|few
CASSLPMEGYF
TGTGCCAGCAGCTTACCTATGGAAGGGTATTTT
>TRBV20-1|TRBD1|TRBJ1-1|.
CSARAYGQGAGEAFF
TGCAGTGCTAGAGCTTACGGACAGGGGGCTGGTGAAGCTTTCTTT
>TRBV12-3/TRBV12-4|TRBD2|TRBJ2-2|few
CASRSGRVTGELFF
TGTGCCAGCCGTAGCGGGAGGGTCACCGGGGAGCTGTTTTTT
>TRBV29-1|TRBD2|TRBJ2-1|many
CSVASSGAYNEQFF
TGCAGCGTCGCCTCTAGCGGGGCCTACAATGAGCAGTTCTTC
>TRBV9|TRBD2|TRBJ2-3|.
CASSVSHLAGSTDTQYF
TGTGCCAGCAGCGTATCCCACCTAGCGGGTAGCACAGATACGCAGTATTTT
>TRBV6-6|.|TRBJ1-4|.
CASSYSEIEKLFF
TGTGCCAGCAGTTACTCTGAAATTGAAAAACTGTTTTTT
>TRBV20-1|TRBD2|TRBJ2-3|many
CSATLGLATDTQYF
TGCAGTGCTACACTCGGACTAGCCACAGATACGCAGTATTTT
>TRBV12-3/TRBV12-4|.|TRBJ2-6|many
CASSPQISGANVLTF
TGTGCCAGCAGTCCACAAATTTCTGGGGCCAACGTCCTGACTTTC
>TRBV29-1|TRBD2|TRBJ2-7|.
CSVPSGSREQYF
TGCAGCGTACCTAGCGGGAGTCGCGAGCAGTACTTC